This T cell receptor beta chain is drawn from a study of T cell clonality in common variable immunodeficiency. Equal genomic DNA amounts from CVID and control samples were sequenced. TCRdb's copy holds only in-frame clones and misses some; the assay was immunoSEQ multiplex PCR. This set yields about 43,000 clones and no singletons; the top ten hold roughly 1.9%. In germline, CDR1 is SGHDN, CDR2 FVKESK. CDR3 length equals 18 residues. V lost 2 bases, J lost 3 bases, and 12 bases stayed unmatched. In its sample, this clone was seen many times. Antigen: not known. The read is 3 residues too short to cover the CDR3 end, so that end is filled in from the germline J gene. Notes on the study in general: The cause of increased CVID clonality remains unclear without subpopulation sequencing. CVID subjects showed higher TCRbeta clonality than healthy controls.

Input material: peripheral blood mononuclear cells. V is TRBV14 and J is TRBJ2-7, with TRBD2 matching 11 bases. This TCR derives from a person aged 18 to 70 in good health. CDR3 bases read: TGTGCCAGCAGCCAAAGACTACCTAGCGGGAGGTACCTCTACGAG. Translation gives CASSQRLPSGRYLYE. The CDR3 in full is CASSQRLPSGRYLYEQYF.